The clone carrying this T cell receptor (beta chain) was detected only a few times. The sample is drawn from a study of T cell changes during pregnancy in multiple sclerosis. Assay used: immunoSEQ multiplex PCR; TCRdb lists only in-frame clones, some missing. Among 70,000 to 80,000 clones listed, 85% to 95% were seen once. Specimen: CD4+ T cells from peripheral blood mononuclear cells, collected before pregnancy. The source of this sequence is a female donor with multiple sclerosis, enrolled in a pregnancy study.

This chain's CDR3 is CASSYLRGGMTEAFF. The CDR3 bases are TGTGCCAGCAGTTACCTACGGGGGGGTATGACTGAAGCTTTCTTT. This rearrangement joins TRBV6-5 to TRBJ1-1, with a possible D match to TRBD1 (5 bases). Germline-derived CDR1 and CDR2 are MNHEY and SVGAGI. V was clipped by 2 bases and J by 5 bases, with 15 bases between them. This CDR3 has 15 residues.